The sequence of this T cell receptor beta chain was determined in a study of human versus mouse CDR3 diversity and MHC coevolution. Looking at the study overall: Samples had between roughly 5.5 x 10^6 and 1.8 x 10^7 valid reads.

Germline CDR1 LNHDA, CDR2 SQIVND (reference sequence). V was cut by 3 bases and J by 0 bases, with 8 bases left in between. This CDR3 region has 14 residues. Study-wide results and caveats: The lowest clonal inequality scores came from most of the three human donors.

About this clone: Its matching antigen is unknown.

Using immunoSEQ multiplex PCR, the repertoire was profiled, and TCRdb retains in-frame clones only, with some absent. Counted here are 86,000 or so clones, 90% to 95% occurring once; the ten biggest clones make up 1.3% to 1.5%. Sorting isolated naive CD4 T cells lacking CD45RO and expressing CD62L. The receptor was isolated from a person aged 25-75 years in good health. V usage is TRBV19 and J usage is TRBJ1-1; D ambiguous. Sequencing was performed on naive CD4+ T cells from blood. The subset: CD45RO-negative CD62L-positive naive CD4 T cells. CDR3: CASSIEGLNTEAFF. CDR3 nucleotides: TGTGCCAGTAGTATCGAGGGCCTGAACACTGAAGCTTTCTTT. The whole variable domain, filled in from reference TRBV19 and TRBJ1-1, reads DGGITQSPKYLFRKEGQNVTLSCEQNLNHDAMYWYRQDPGQGLRLIYYSQIVNDFQKGDIAEGYSVSREKKESFPLTVTSAQKNPTAFYLCASSIEGLNTEAFFGQGTRLTVV.